This T cell receptor (beta chain) comes out of a study of blood T cell repertoires in COVID-19. Study information: Specimens from acute and convalescent COVID-19 originated in the United States, Italy and Spain.

This table comes from immunoSEQ multiplex PCR, and its TCRdb copy is limited to in-frame clones, with some not included. The data contain about 480,000 clones, 80% to 90% of them singletons. CDR3 length: 15 residues. V dropped 6 bases and J dropped 2; count of bases not matched to a gene: 8. Germline V gene sequence: CDR1 MNHEY, CDR2 SVGAGI. The J gene is TRBJ2-7, the V gene TRBV6-5, with 9 positions matching TRBD2. This receptor was identified in a woman in her 30s with acute or convalescent COVID-19. Sequencing was carried out using peripheral blood. The CDR3 DNA reads TGTGCCAGCAGGGACCCTAGCGGGGCTGCCTACGAGCAGTACTTC. As protein: CASRDPSGAAYEQYF.